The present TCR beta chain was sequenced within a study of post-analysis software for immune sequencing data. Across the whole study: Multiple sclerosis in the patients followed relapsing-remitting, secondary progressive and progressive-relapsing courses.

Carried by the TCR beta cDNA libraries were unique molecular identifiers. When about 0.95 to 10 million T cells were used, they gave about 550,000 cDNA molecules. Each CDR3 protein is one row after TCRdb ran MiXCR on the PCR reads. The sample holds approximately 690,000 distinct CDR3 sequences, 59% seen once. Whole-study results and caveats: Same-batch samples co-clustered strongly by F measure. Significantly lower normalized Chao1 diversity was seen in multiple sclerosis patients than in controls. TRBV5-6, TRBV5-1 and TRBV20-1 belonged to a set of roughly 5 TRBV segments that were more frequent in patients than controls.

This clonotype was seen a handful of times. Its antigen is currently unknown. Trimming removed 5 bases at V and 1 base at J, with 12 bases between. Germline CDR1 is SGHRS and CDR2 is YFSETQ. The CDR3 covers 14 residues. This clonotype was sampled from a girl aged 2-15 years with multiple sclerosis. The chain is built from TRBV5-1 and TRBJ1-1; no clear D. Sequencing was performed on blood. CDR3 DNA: TGCGCCAGCAGTTCGCGAAAGGGGAACACTGAAGCTTTCTTT. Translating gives CASSSRKGNTEAFF.